This T cell receptor (beta chain) was sequenced in a study of blood T cell repertoires in COVID-19. Sequencing was performed with immunoSEQ multiplex PCR; in TCRdb, only in-frame clones are kept and a portion is missing. The sample carries approximately 120,000 clones, 65% to 90% recorded once. With 8 bases removed from V and 8 bases from J, the gap between germline ends came to 19 bases. The CDR3 extends over 14 amino acids. CDR1 and CDR2 (germline): ENHRY, SYGVKD. The gene calls are TRBV10-3 and TRBJ2-4, with D maybe TRBD2 (6 bases). Sequenced sample: peripheral blood. This TCR was recovered from a man older than 75 with active or convalescent COVID-19. The CDR3 DNA follows: TGTGCCATCGGGACTGCCGACCCCGGGGACATTCAGTACTTC. Translation gives CAIGTADPGDIQYF.